This T cell receptor beta chain is from a study of shared clonotypes between healthy human individuals. Study results and caveats: Unshared clonotypes carried lower generation probabilities than those common to all four donors.

The length of the CDR3 is 13 residues. Germline lookup yields CDR1 LNHDA and CDR2 SQIVND (reference sequence). With 5 bases removed from V and 0 bases from J, the gap between germline ends came to 7 bases. Investigators divided CD4+ cells into CD45RA+ naive and CD45RA-negative memory subsets. Sorted-subset replicate PCR reactions were performed with approximately 190 ng DNA, corresponding to roughly 31,000 T cell genomes. This table comes from immunoSEQ multiplex PCR, and its TCRdb copy is limited to in-frame clones, with some not included. The data show some 1,600,000 clones, 98% seen once. With regard to this clone: Its antigen is still unknown.

The chain combines TRBV19 with TRBJ1-1, with no clear D. The sample comprised naive CD4+ T cells sorted from blood. Subset specified: CD45RA+ positively selected. The clonotype originates from a man aged 25-45 years in good health. CDR3 amino acids: CASSRGVNTEAFF. The CDR3 DNA reads TGTGCCAGTAGTCGGGGTGTGAACACTGAAGCTTTCTTT.